The 26 T cell receptor beta chains in this list originate from one sample, sequenced in a study of CD8 T cells in ankylosing spondylitis. TCRdb itself ran the 5' RACE reads through MiXCR, one entry per CDR3 protein. Of 350,000 or so distinct CDR3 sequences detected, approximately 14% appear once; the ten largest clones hold 0.9% to 1.2%. The sample consisted of blood, either unsorted or a sorted T cell fraction (not recorded which). The receptors come from a male donor with ankylosing spondylitis or in good health (not recorded which).

The chain employs TRBV6-2 or TRBV6-3 and TRBJ2-2; D may match TRBD1 or TRBD2 (6 bases each). The CDR3 is 15 residues long. CDR1 MNHEY and CDR2 SVGEGT come from the germline V gene. The V gene lost 2 bases and the J gene lost 1 base, with 8 bases spanning the gap. The CDR3 region has the DNA TGTGCCAGCAGTTACCGGGGGCAGAACACCGGGGAGCTGTTTTTT. Translation gives CASSYRGQNTGELFF.

J is TRBJ2-4 and V is TRBV30; TRBD1 aligns across 11 bases. In germline, CDR1 is GTSNPN, CDR2 SVGIG (reference sequence). The V and J ends lost 5 bases and 4 bases, in that order; junction bases with no gene match: 1. The CDR3 consists of 13 residues. The chain's CDR3 is CAWGDRGKNIQYF. DNA of the CDR3: TGTGCCTGGGGGGACAGGGGGAAAAACATTCAGTACTTC.

This chain joins TRBV27 and TRBJ1-2, with D tentatively TRBD1 (6 bases). CDR1 is MNHEY, CDR2 SMNVEV, per germline (reference sequence). CDR3 length equals 16 residues. With 4 bases removed from V and 0 bases from J, the gap between germline ends came to 15 bases. The CDR3 here is CASSWVGGKSNYGYTF. The CDR3 DNA reads TGTGCCAGCAGTTGGGTAGGGGGGAAGTCTAACTATGGCTACACCTTC.

The CDR3 sequence is CSASLDRLSTEAFF. CDR3 coding DNA: TGCAGTGCTAGCCTGGACAGACTGAGCACTGAAGCTTTCTTT. The chain links TRBV20-1 to TRBJ1-1, with D perhaps matching TRBD1 (6 bases). CDR1 is DFQATT, CDR2 SNEGSKA, per germline (reference sequence). Between the trimmed V and J ends, which lost 3 bases and 4 bases, there was a span of 15 bases. CDR3 length equals 14 residues.

The chain joins TRBV2 to TRBJ2-3; D gene ambiguous. Germline CDR1 and CDR2: SNHLY and FYNNEI. CDR3 length equals 14 residues. Trimming left V 2 bases short and J 2 bases short, with 8 bases between. The CDR3 region is CASSEIRDTDTQYF. The CDR3 DNA follows: TGTGCCAGCAGTGAAATTAGGGACACAGATACGCAGTATTTT.

This clonotype occurred a few times. The chain is built from TRBV3-1 and TRBJ1-3; 7 nucleotides agree with TRBD1. V dropped 0 bases and J dropped 3; count of bases not matched to a gene: 2. Per the germline V gene, CDR1 is LGHDT and CDR2 is YNNKEL (reference sequence). CDR3 length equals 15 residues. For the CDR3, the DNA is TGTGCCAGCAGCCAAGATAACAGGGGTGGAAACACCATATATTTT. Its translation: CASSQDNRGGNTIYF.

The CDR3 DNA reads TGCAGTGTATTAAATGGACGGAGGCGGGGGCTGCCTTTACAAGAGACCCAGTACTTC. This translates into CSVLNGRRRGLPLQETQYF. This chain connects TRBV20-1 to TRBJ2-5; possibly TRBD2 for D (7 bases). Germline V gene sequence: CDR1 DFQATT, CDR2 SNEGSKA (reference sequence). Trimming took 7 bases from V and 2 from J, leaving 32 bases between them. This CDR3 region has 19 residues.

The chain links TRBV18 to TRBJ2-3; 12 bases agree with TRBD2. Looked up from germline, CDR1 is KGHSH and CDR2 is LQKENI. Trimming removed 3 bases from V and 4 bases from J; junction bases left unmatched: 5. The CDR3 extends over 16 amino acids. CDR3 nucleotide sequence: TGTGCCAGCTCACCTTCACTAGCGGGAGGCCCAGATACGCAGTATTTT. Amino acids: CASSPSLAGGPDTQYF.

The rearrangement uses TRBV11-1 and TRBJ2-1; 10 bases align to TRBD2. V lost 0 bases to trimming and J lost 0 bases; unmatched junction nucleotides: 8. In germline, CDR1 is SGHAT, CDR2 FQDESV (reference sequence). The CDR3 length is 19 residues. CDR3 amino acids: CASSLARLAGATSYNEQFF. The CDR3 DNA is TGTGCCAGCAGCTTAGCGAGGCTAGCGGGAGCAACCTCCTACAATGAGCAGTTCTTC.

The CDR3 region is CASSPYQGPIYEQYF. The CDR3 nucleotides are TGTGCCAGCAGCCCCTATCAGGGACCTATCTACGAGCAGTACTTC. V and J are TRBV9 and TRBJ2-7; D possibly matches TRBD1 or TRBD2 (5 bases each). CDR1 and CDR2 from the germline V gene are SGDLS and YYNGEE. The CDR3 has 15 amino acids. Trimming removed 4 bases at V and 3 bases at J, with 17 bases between.

This clonotype was seen more than once but under ten times. The CDR3 DNA sequence: TGCAGCGTTGAAGATCGTGAGCAGTTCTTC. Translated, it gives CSVEDREQFF. The V gene is TRBV29-1, the J gene TRBJ2-1; D is unresolved. With 0 bases removed from V and 9 bases from J, the gap between germline ends came to 3 bases. Germline lookup yields CDR1 SQVTM and CDR2 ANQGSEA. The CDR3 totals 10 residues.

The table lists this clonotype with a few counts. The rearrangement links TRBV2 to TRBJ1-2; maybe TRBD1 (5 bases). The CDR3 extends over 14 amino acids. V lost 7 bases and J lost 6, with 18 bases in between. Germline V CDR1 and CDR2: SNHLY, FYNNEI. The CDR3 DNA reads as TGTGCCAGCAATTGGAGAGGCCCGGGGGATGGCTACACCTTC. Protein product: CASNWRGPGDGYTF.

The chain carries TRBV20-1 and TRBJ1-5, with D perhaps TRBD1 (5 bases). This CDR3 region has 15 residues. V was trimmed by 0 bases and J by 2 bases, leaving 11 bases between them. Per germline, CDR1 DFQATT and CDR2 SNEGSKA (reference sequence). The CDR3 sequence: CSARDRGTGNQPQHF. The DNA for the CDR3 is TGCAGTGCTAGAGATCGCGGGACGGGCAATCAGCCCCAGCATTTT.

This clonotype occurred a few times. The chain couples TRBV25-1 to TRBJ2-1, with D hard to call. The germline CDR1 and CDR2 sequences are MGHDK and SYGVNS. The CDR3 loop spans 17 amino acids. Trimming removed 5 bases from V and 3 bases from J, with 20 bases in between. CDR3 loop: CASSFSPGRALYNEQFF. DNA of the CDR3: TGTGCCAGCAGTTTTAGCCCCGGACGGGCTCTCTACAATGAGCAGTTCTTC.

This clonotype turned up a few times. This chain links TRBV7-6 with TRBJ2-7; tentatively, D is TRBD1 (5 bases). CDR1 and CDR2 (germline): SGHVS, FNYEAQ. The CDR3 consists of 14 residues. The germline V and J ends were trimmed by 6 bases and 0 bases, with 12 bases remaining between them. CDR3 loop: CASRSDSLSYEQYF. CDR3 nucleotide sequence: TGTGCCAGCAGGTCAGACAGCCTCTCCTACGAGCAGTACTTC.

V usage is TRBV7-9 and J usage is TRBJ1-2; no firm D call. The germline V gene encodes CDR1 SEHNR and CDR2 FQNEAQ (reference sequence). The CDR3 sequence is 13 residues long. Trimming shortened V by 5 bases and J by 7 bases, and 14 bases separated the two germline ends. CDR3 sequence reads: CASSQDGFTGYTF. CDR3 bases: TGTGCCAGCAGCCAGGACGGCTTTACTGGCTACACCTTC.

This clonotype has more than one count but fewer than ten. This chain joins TRBV29-1 and TRBJ2-7; TRBD1 or TRBD2 may be the D gene (5 bases each). Germline V gene lookup returns CDR1 SQVTM and CDR2 ANQGSEA. The CDR3 is made up of 13 amino acids. The V gene lost 7 bases and the J gene lost 2 bases, with 15 bases spanning the gap. Here the CDR3 DNA reads TGCAGCGCTAAAGGGGACGGCGCCTACGAGCAGTACTTC. This encodes CSAKGDGAYEQYF.

The V and J genes are TRBV2 and TRBJ2-3, with D tentatively TRBD1 (6 bases). There are 16 residues in the CDR3. Trimming took 7 bases from V and 1 from J, leaving 18 bases between them. CDR1 is SNHLY, CDR2 FYNNEI, per germline. CDR3 DNA sequence: TGTGCCAGCACCGTCGGGACATCTCGAGGCACAGATACGCAGTATTTT. Amino acid sequence: CASTVGTSRGTDTQYF.

The chain recombines TRBV4-1 with TRBJ2-7; D tentatively reads TRBD1 or TRBD2 (5 bases each). This CDR3 contains 14 residues. V shed 1 base and J shed 2 bases, with 9 bases lying between them. Germline CDR1 MGHRA, CDR2 YSYEKL. The CDR3 DNA reads TGCGCCAGCAGCCAAGGGGGGAAAACCTACGAGCAGTACTTC. Translated, it gives CASSQGGKTYEQYF.

The chain couples TRBV5-1 to TRBJ1-1; maybe TRBD1 (5 bases). Germline V gene lookup returns CDR1 SGHRS and CDR2 YFSETQ. The CDR3 length is 14 residues. Trimming shortened V by 4 bases and J by 1 base, and 11 bases separated the two germline ends. CDR3 DNA: TGCGCCAGCAGCGCGGACACTACGAACACTGAAGCTTTCTTT. Protein: CASSADTTNTEAFF.

This clonotype has at least ten counts. This chain links TRBV5-1 with TRBJ2-7, with unresolved D. The CDR3 loop spans 15 amino acids. Trimming stripped 2 bases from V and 0 bases from J, with 12 bases between. Looked up from germline, CDR1 is SGHRS and CDR2 is YFSETQ. DNA of the CDR3: TGCGCCAGCAGCTTTGGGAACTCCCACTCCTACGAGCAGTACTTC. Amino acid sequence: CASSFGNSHSYEQYF.

The chain combines TRBV12-3 or TRBV12-4 with TRBJ2-3; D perhaps matches TRBD1 (5 bases). The length of the CDR3 is 16 residues. Between the trimmed V and J ends, which lost 2 bases and 5 bases, there was a span of 17 bases. In nucleotides, the CDR3 is TGTGCCAGCAGTTTAAACGCAGGGTCGTACGGAGATACGCAGTATTTT. This translates into CASSLNAGSYGDTQYF.

This clonotype was seen more than once but under ten times. The V call is TRBV5-1, the J call TRBJ2-1; TRBD2 agrees at 15 bases. The CDR3 consists of 15 residues. After removal of 4 bases from V and 14 bases from J, the junction contained 10 bases not matched to a gene. Germline V gene sequence: CDR1 SGHRS, CDR2 YFSETQ. The DNA of the CDR3 is TGCGCCAGCAGCCGGGATGGGACTAGCGGGAGGATGGAGTTCTTC. Translated, it gives CASSRDGTSGRMEFF.

The chain carries TRBV5-1 and TRBJ2-3, with 7 bases that match TRBD2. J gave up 2 bases and V 0 bases, and 6 bases lay outside the gene matches. CDR1 SGHRS and CDR2 YFSETQ come from the germline V gene. The CDR3 runs 16 residues. This chain's CDR3 is CASSLVASGNTDTQYF. In DNA form, the CDR3 reads TGCGCCAGCAGCTTGGTGGCTAGCGGAAACACAGATACGCAGTATTTT.

This clonotype was seen more than once but under ten times. J is TRBJ2-1 and V is TRBV5-1; D unresolved. Germline-derived CDR1 and CDR2 are SGHRS and YFSETQ. The CDR3 consists of 16 residues. The germline V and J ends were trimmed by 0 bases and 1 base, with 11 bases remaining between them. CDR3 sequence (DNA): TGCGCCAGCAGCTTGGGCCAGAGAACTTCCTACAATGAGCAGTTCTTC. Amino acid sequence: CASSLGQRTSYNEQFF.

The rearrangement uses TRBV20-1 and TRBJ2-7, with 11 bases fitting TRBD2. Germline V CDR1 and CDR2: DFQATT, SNEGSKA (reference sequence). Unmatched junction bases numbered 7, after V lost 5 bases and J lost 1 base. This CDR3 region has 15 residues. The CDR3 loop is CSASQGLAESYEQYF. As DNA, the CDR3 is TGCAGTGCTTCACAGGGACTAGCGGAGTCCTACGAGCAGTACTTC.